What follows describes a single T cell receptor beta chain. This specimen comes from a study of blood T cell repertoires in COVID-19. Germline values: CDR1 SQVTM, CDR2 ANQGSEA. This CDR3 region has 12 residues. V shed 3 bases and J shed 5 bases, with 7 bases lying between them. Clones were read by immunoSEQ multiplex PCR, and TCRdb kept only the in-frame ones, dropping some. The sample holds some 29,000 clones, 70% to 80% seen once. The sample taken for sequencing was peripheral blood. This sequence was found in a woman aged 70 to 79 with acute or convalescent COVID-19. The V call is TRBV29-1, the J call TRBJ2-2; D call uncertain. The CDR3 region has the DNA TGCAGCGTTGATTTGGCTACCGGGGAGCTGTTTTTT. Translation gives CSVDLATGELFF.